These T cell receptor beta chains were read from a single sample in a study of blood T cell repertoires in COVID-19. Using immunoSEQ multiplex PCR, the repertoire was profiled, and TCRdb retains in-frame clones only, with some absent. The sample contains some 93,000 clones, approximately 82% of which appear only once. Sequenced input: peripheral blood. The receptors shown here come from a man in his 70s with acute or convalescent COVID-19. Both conserved end residues are part of each CDR3. A D gene is named only where the DNA matches it firmly. Size is stated for part of the rows, as once, few or many counts, or as a class when the clone is expanded.

j_gene: TRBJ2-1; d_gene: TRBD2; v_gene: TRBV3-1/TRBV3-2; abundance: few; CDR3nt: TGTGCCAGCAGCCAAAAGACTAGCAGATACAATGAGCAGTTCTTC; CDR3aa: CASSQKTSRYNEQFF
j_gene: TRBJ1-4; d_gene: NA; v_gene: TRBV30; abundance: once; CDR3nt: TGTGCCTGGAGCCGTGACGATCCGGGTGAAAAACTGTTTTTT; CDR3aa: CAWSRDDPGEKLFF
j_gene: TRBJ1-2; d_gene: TRBD1; v_gene: TRBV5-6; abundance: NA; CDR3nt: TGTGCCAGCAGCTTGGGGCCCGGGACAGTGCATGGCTACACCTTC; CDR3aa: CASSLGPGTVHGYTF
j_gene: TRBJ1-1; d_gene: NA; v_gene: TRBV2; abundance: NA; CDR3nt: TGTGCCAGCATTGGAGACAGGTTGAACACTGAAGCTTTCTTT; CDR3aa: CASIGDRLNTEAFF
j_gene: TRBJ2-3; d_gene: NA; v_gene: TRBV6-2/TRBV6-3; abundance: NA; CDR3nt: TGTGCCAGCAGTCGGAGGAACGAAAGGGATACGCAGTATTTT; CDR3aa: CASSRRNERDTQYF
j_gene: TRBJ2-5; d_gene: TRBD1; v_gene: TRBV18; abundance: NA; CDR3nt: TGTGCCAGCTCGAAGGGACAGCAAGAGACCCAGTACTTC; CDR3aa: CASSKGQQETQYF
j_gene: TRBJ1-1; d_gene: TRBD1; v_gene: TRBV29-1; abundance: NA; CDR3nt: TGCAGCGGGGTGGGACAGGGGGGCACTGAAGCTTTCTTT; CDR3aa: CSGVGQGGTEAFF
j_gene: TRBJ2-3; d_gene: NA; v_gene: TRBV30; abundance: NA; CDR3nt: TGTGCCTGGAGTGGGCTTAGCACAGATACGCAGTATTTT; CDR3aa: CAWSGLSTDTQYF
j_gene: TRBJ1-2; d_gene: TRBD1; v_gene: TRBV30; abundance: NA; CDR3nt: TGTGCCTGGAACAGGGGGAATGGCTACACCTTC; CDR3aa: CAWNRGNGYTF
j_gene: TRBJ2-3; d_gene: TRBD2; v_gene: TRBV10-1; abundance: NA; CDR3nt: TGCGCCAGCAGTGCTAGCGGGGAGGCAGATACGCAGTATTTT; CDR3aa: CASSASGEADTQYF
j_gene: TRBJ2-1; d_gene: NA; v_gene: TRBV29-1; abundance: NA; CDR3nt: TGCAGCGGGGGTTCCAGCTCCTACAATGAGCAGTTCTTC; CDR3aa: CSGGSSSYNEQFF
j_gene: TRBJ2-7; d_gene: TRBD2; v_gene: TRBV7-3; abundance: few; CDR3nt: TGTGCCAGCAGCAGCGGGAGTTCGTACGAGCAGTACTTC; CDR3aa: CASSSGSSYEQYF
j_gene: TRBJ1-2; d_gene: NA; v_gene: TRBV12-3/TRBV12-4; abundance: NA; CDR3nt: TGTGCCAGCAGTTTTGTGGGTTCGGGTGGCTACACCTTC; CDR3aa: CASSFVGSGGYTF
j_gene: TRBJ1-5; d_gene: TRBD1; v_gene: TRBV29-1; abundance: NA; CDR3nt: TGCAGCGTCCGAGCCGGGACAGGGGGCGGTCAGCCCCAGCATTTT; CDR3aa: CSVRAGTGGGQPQHF
j_gene: TRBJ1-4; d_gene: TRBD1; v_gene: TRBV3-1/TRBV3-2; abundance: NA; CDR3nt: TGTGCCAGCAGCCAGACGGGACAGCCTAATGAAAAACTGTTTTTT; CDR3aa: CASSQTGQPNEKLFF
j_gene: TRBJ2-1; d_gene: NA; v_gene: TRBV5-8; abundance: NA; CDR3nt: TGTGCCAGCCGCATTTGGGGAGTCCCCCACAATGAGCAGTTCTTC; CDR3aa: CASRIWGVPHNEQFF
j_gene: TRBJ1-2; d_gene: NA; v_gene: TRBV27; abundance: NA; CDR3nt: TGTGCCAGCAGCTTCGATCCAGGGAGGGACTATGGCTACACCTTC; CDR3aa: CASSFDPGRDYGYTF
j_gene: TRBJ1-2; d_gene: NA; v_gene: TRBV11-2; abundance: NA; CDR3nt: TGTGCCAGCAGCCGCGGCCCAGGGGAATATGATGGCTACACCTTC; CDR3aa: CASSRGPGEYDGYTF